This entry describes one TCR beta chain. Its antigen remains unknown. The libraries of TRB cDNA were prepared using 5' RACE with UMI labels. TCRdb re-called the 5' RACE reads and shows each CDR3 protein once, DNA omitted. The sample has 100,000 to 150,000 distinct CDR3 sequences. This entry comes from a study of CXCR3-negative and CXCR3-positive naive CD8 T cells. Study-level information: The study obtained around 150 million TRB reads, about 1.5 +/- 0.3 million per library.

This CDR3 region has 13 residues. The germline CDR1 and CDR2 sequences are LGHDT and YNNKEL (reference sequence). Findings and limits, study-wide: A higher hydrophobicity marked the TRB CDR3s of CXCR3-positive naive cells versus CXCR3-negative naive cells.

The chain couples TRBV3-1 to TRBJ2-7. This clonotype was sampled from a human donor in good health. Some clones in this sample may be carry-over from other donors' samples. The sequencing input was naive CXCR3- CD8+ T cells from blood. This sample's subset: CD45RO-CCR7+CD27+CD95- naive CD8+ T cells lacking CXCR3 (TNR3-). The CDR3 protein is CASSEMGMGEQYF.